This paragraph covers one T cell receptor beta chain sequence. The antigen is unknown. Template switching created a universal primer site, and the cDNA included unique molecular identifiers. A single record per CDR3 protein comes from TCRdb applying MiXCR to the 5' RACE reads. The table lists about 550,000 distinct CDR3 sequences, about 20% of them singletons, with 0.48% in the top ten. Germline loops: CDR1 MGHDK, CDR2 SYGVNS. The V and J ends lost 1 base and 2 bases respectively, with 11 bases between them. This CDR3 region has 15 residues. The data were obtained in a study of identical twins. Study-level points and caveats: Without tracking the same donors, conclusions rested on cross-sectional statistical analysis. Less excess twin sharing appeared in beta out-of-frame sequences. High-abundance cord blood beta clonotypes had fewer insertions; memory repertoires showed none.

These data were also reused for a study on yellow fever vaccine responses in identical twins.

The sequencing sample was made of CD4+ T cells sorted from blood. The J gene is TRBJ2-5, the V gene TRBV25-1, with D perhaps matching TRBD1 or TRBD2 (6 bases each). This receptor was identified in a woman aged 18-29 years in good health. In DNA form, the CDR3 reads TGTGCCAGCAGTGAATGGGGGGCCGGTCAAGAGACCCAGTACTTC. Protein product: CASSEWGAGQETQYF.